The present T cell receptor beta chain was sequenced within a study of early T cells in non-severe SARS-CoV-2 infection. About the research overall: Chains were unpaired, as sequencing was done on bulk RNA from unsorted whole blood. Overall study findings and caveats: Reliance on VDJdb matching favored anti-spike CD8 responses; private and CD4 specificities were missed.

V lost 4 bases and J lost 8; bases outside the gene matches: 10. Germline values: CDR1 SGHRS, CDR2 YFSETQ. The CDR3 consists of 15 residues. Researchers tagged individual cDNA molecules with unique molecular identifiers. Each CDR3 protein gets one entry after TCRdb re-called the 5' RACE reads with MiXCR. The table shows 25,000 to 30,000 distinct CDR3 sequences, with about 6% occurring only once. This clonotype was recorded at least ten times. Its specificity is not known. The J gene is TRBJ2-1, the V gene TRBV5-1; 9 nucleotides align to TRBD2. The TCR sequence derives from an adult who was a healthcare worker with PCR-confirmed SARS-CoV-2 infection or an uninfected control (not recorded which). The sample was whole blood, taken at baseline. The CDR3 bases are TGCGCCAGCAGCCCCCCTAGCGGGGTAATGGATGAGCAGTTCTTC. Translating it yields CASSPPSGVMDEQFF.